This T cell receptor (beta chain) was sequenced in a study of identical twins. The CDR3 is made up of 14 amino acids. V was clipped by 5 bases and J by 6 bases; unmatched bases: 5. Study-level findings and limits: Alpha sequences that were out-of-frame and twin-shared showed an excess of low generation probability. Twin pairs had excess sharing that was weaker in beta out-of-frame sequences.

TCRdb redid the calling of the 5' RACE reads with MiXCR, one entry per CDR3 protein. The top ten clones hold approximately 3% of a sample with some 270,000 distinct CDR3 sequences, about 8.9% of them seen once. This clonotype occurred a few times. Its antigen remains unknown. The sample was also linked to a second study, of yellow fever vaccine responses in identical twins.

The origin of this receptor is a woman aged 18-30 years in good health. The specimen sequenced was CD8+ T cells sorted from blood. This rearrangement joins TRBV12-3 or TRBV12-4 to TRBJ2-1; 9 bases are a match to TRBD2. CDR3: CASSIGTSFNEQFF. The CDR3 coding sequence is TGTGCCAGCAGTATCGGGACTAGCTTCAATGAGCAGTTCTTC.